This T cell receptor beta chain comes out of a study of blood T cell repertoires in COVID-19. For the study at large: Sources were T cells, B-cell-depleted T cells, or PBMCs; the material itself was cDNA or gDNA.

Original data processing: Counts of nucleated cells, estimated from reference gene primer amplification, were obtained. Here immunoSEQ multiplex PCR was the method, and the copy in TCRdb shows in-frame clones only, minus some. V and J calls and clone size are copied from that table; D and trimming were computed from the DNA. The sample has around 97,000 clones, about 91% seen once; the top ten hold about 3.5%. This CDR3 contains 21 residues. Per germline, CDR1 SGHVS and CDR2 FNYEAQ. V was shortened by 2 bases and J by 3 bases, with 31 bases between the two germline ends. The sequence was obtained from a human donor in a cohort sampled during active COVID-19. Sequencing used peripheral blood. The chain has TRBV7-6 and TRBJ1-1; D is perhaps TRBD1 (6 bases). The CDR3 loop is CASSLLRWKAGEGKWDTEAFF. CDR3 nucleotide sequence: TGTGCCAGCAGCTTATTAAGGTGGAAGGCAGGGGAAGGAAAATGGGACACTGAAGCTTTCTTT.